This T cell receptor beta chain emerged from a study of STAT5B mutations in CD4+ large granular lymphocyte leukemia. Libraries were prepared by immunoSEQ multiplex PCR; TCRdb keeps only in-frame clonotypes and omits some of them. Among more than 30,000 clones listed, more than 55% were seen once. Germline assignment: CDR1 SGDLS and CDR2 YYNGEE. Trimming left V 1 base short and J 0 bases short, with 11 bases between. The CDR3 totals 15 residues. This receptor was obtained from a human donor in good health. The chain carries TRBV9 and TRBJ2-7; the D gene is possibly TRBD2 (6 bases). Sequenced input: CD4+ T cells from blood buffy coats. DNA of the CDR3: TGTGCCAGCAGCGTAAGGGCGGGGAGCTCCTACGAGCAGTACTTC. Translated: CASSVRAGSSYEQYF.